This T cell receptor (beta chain) was retrieved from a study of T cells in Graves' hyperthyroidism and ophthalmopathy. Study results and caveats: Blood shared most expanded thyroid clonotypes above 0.001.

Amplification of TCR beta CDR3 regions used RNA as the template. TCR CDR3 regions were first amplified by RT-PCR with HTBI primers. TCRdb re-analysed the multiplex PCR reads in MiXCR, keeping a single row per CDR3 protein. The sample lists more than 300,000 distinct CDR3 sequences, about 15% seen once, with around a third in the top ten. Patients having uncontrolled infection, another autoimmune disease, pregnancy or lactation were not included. Diagnosing involved the use of clinical symptoms, serum thyroxine and TRAb, thyroid ultrasound and orbital computed tomography. This clonotype was recorded at least ten times. Its cognate antigen is unknown. Germline lookup yields CDR1 DFQATT and CDR2 SNEGSKA (reference sequence). Trimming left V 0 bases short and J 1 base short, with 15 bases between. CDR3 size: 16 residues.

This sequence was found in a woman aged 25 to 39 with Graves' hyperthyroidism that later progressed to Graves' ophthalmopathy. The chain employs TRBV20-1 and TRBJ1-1, with D unresolved. Sequences were obtained from blood. For the CDR3, the DNA is TGCAGTGCTAGAGATCCTCGAGACGGAAAGAACACTGAAGCTTTCTTT. Encoded protein: CSARDPRDGKNTEAFF.